This T cell receptor (beta chain) was sequenced during a study of radiotherapy plus CTLA-4 blockade in lung cancer. Lung cancer patients with chemo-refractory metastatic non-small-cell disease were given focal radiation plus CTLA-4 blockade with ipilimumab. Germline loops: CDR1 LNHNV, CDR2 YYDKDF (reference sequence). This CDR3 region has 13 residues. The V gene lost 6 bases and the J gene lost 6 bases, with 15 bases spanning the gap. Method: immunoSEQ multiplex PCR; TCRdb's copy keeps in-frame clones and lacks some. Counted here are nearly 110,000 clones, under 90% occurring once; the ten biggest clones make up 2.4%.

The TCR comes from a human donor with non-small cell lung cancer that progressed on radiotherapy plus ipilimumab. Some clones in this sample may be carry-over from other donors' samples. V usage is TRBV15 and J usage is TRBJ2-7; no definite D call. Here the sequenced sample was peripheral blood, taken from a patient treated with radiotherapy plus ipilimumab. CDR3 region: CATRGIAGSEQYF. DNA of the CDR3: TGTGCCACCAGGGGCATCGCCGGCTCCGAGCAGTACTTC.